Presented here are 2 T cell receptor beta chains from one specimen sequenced in a study of sequential checkpoint blockade in melanoma. Assay: immunoSEQ multiplex PCR; the TCRdb copy retains only in-frame clones and omits some. Of roughly 34,000 clones in the sample, 70% to 90% were seen once. Sample treatment: randomized to nivolumab then ipilimumab (arm A) or the reverse (arm B). Sequenced here: CD8+ T cells sorted from blood (inferred from file names), sampled from a patient given nivolumab and ipilimumab in sequence. Receptors originate from a human donor with melanoma.

The gene calls are TRBV15 and TRBJ2-1; 9 nucleotides agree with TRBD1. V dropped 3 bases and J dropped 2; count of bases not matched to a gene: 5. This CDR3 is 16 amino acids long. Germline assignment: CDR1 LNHNV and CDR2 YYDKDF (reference sequence). As DNA, the CDR3 is TGTGCCACCAGCAGTGGGGACAGGGACACCTACAATGAGCAGTTCTTC. Protein: CATSSGDRDTYNEQFF.

The genes are TRBV13 and TRBJ2-7, with 12 bases lining up with TRBD2. J gave up 2 bases and V 5 bases, and 4 bases lay outside the gene matches. Germline values: CDR1 PRHDT, CDR2 FYEKMQ (reference sequence). The CDR3 covers 15 residues. CDR3 bases: TGTGCCAGCAGCCCTAGCGGGGGGGAAACCTACGAGCAGTACTTC. Amino acids: CASSPSGGETYEQYF.